This T cell receptor beta chain was found in a study of blood T cell repertoires in COVID-19. Overall study context: PBMCs, B-cell-depleted T cells, or T cells provided the cDNA or gDNA that made up the material.

The data were produced by immunoSEQ multiplex PCR, yet TCRdb's version contains in-frame clones alone and is incomplete. The table shows roughly 150,000 clones, with nearly 80% occurring only once. The length of the CDR3 is 16 residues. J lost 1 base, V lost 5 bases, and 4 bases had no gene match. CDR1 is KGHSH, CDR2 LQKENI, per germline. This TCR derives from a woman older than 75 with acute or convalescent COVID-19. V is TRBV18 and J is TRBJ2-1; 11 bases match TRBD1. Sequencing used peripheral blood. CDR3 coding DNA: TGTGCCAGCTCAGGACAGGGGGCGTCGTCCTACAATGAGCAGTTCTTC. Amino acid sequence: CASSGQGASSYNEQFF.